Listed here are 28 T cell receptor beta chains from one sample, sequenced in a study of shared clonotypes between healthy human individuals. This table comes from immunoSEQ multiplex PCR, and its TCRdb copy is limited to in-frame clones, with some not included. The sample carries 560,000 or so clones, roughly 95% recorded once. CD45RO-negative, CCR7-selected cells formed the naive CD8 fraction, which excluded terminally differentiated effector memory CD45RA+ cells. Sequencing input: naive CD8+ T cells sorted from blood. The receptor set was obtained from a woman between 25 and 40 years old in good health.

The chain carries TRBV11-2 and TRBJ2-3; TRBD2 agrees at 11 bases. Trimming took 3 bases from V and 2 from J; bases not matched to a gene: 4. Germline V gene lookup returns CDR1 SGHAT and CDR2 FQNNGV. The CDR3 loop spans 16 amino acids. CDR3 amino acids: CASSFGTSGYTDTQYF. DNA for the CDR3: TGTGCCAGCAGCTTCGGGACTAGCGGCTACACAGATACGCAGTATTTT.

This chain links TRBV29-1 with TRBJ2-5; TRBD1 agrees at 9 bases. CDR3 length equals 15 residues. V dropped 8 bases and J dropped 5; count of bases not matched to a gene: 15. CDR1 and CDR2 (germline): SQVTM, ANQGSEA. The CDR3 spells CSTRTGVRIDETQYF. CDR3 bases: TGCAGCACAAGGACAGGGGTTAGGATTGACGAGACCCAGTACTTC. Filled out from reference TRBV29-1 and TRBJ2-5, the complete variable domain reads SAVISQKPSRDICQRGTSLTIQCQVDSQVTMMFWYRQQPGQSLTLIATANQGSEATYESGFVIDKFPISRPNLTFSTLTVSNMSPEDSSIYLCSTRTGVRIDETQYFGPGTRLLVL.

This chain connects TRBV6-1 to TRBJ2-7; the match to TRBD1 covers 7 bases. J was trimmed by 7 bases and V by 4 bases; bases with no gene match: 22. CDR1 and CDR2 from the germline V gene are MNHNS and SASEGT. The CDR3 length is 18 residues. CDR3 sequence: CASSGRTGWVARSGEQYF. The CDR3 DNA sequence: TGTGCCAGCAGTGGCAGGACAGGTTGGGTCGCGAGGTCGGGTGAGCAGTACTTC.

The chain has TRBV4-1 and TRBJ2-1; 9 nucleotides line up with TRBD2. The CDR3 is 16 amino acids. Germline-derived CDR1 and CDR2 are MGHRA and YSYEKL. Trimming took 1 base from V and 5 from J; bases not matched to a gene: 6. The CDR3 loop reads CASSQGGAGGNNEQFF. The CDR3 coding sequence is TGCGCCAGCAGCCAAGGAGGGGCGGGAGGGAACAATGAGCAGTTCTTC.

The J gene is TRBJ1-3, the V gene TRBV4-2; D is unresolved. Germline CDR1 LGHNA, CDR2 YNFKEQ. Trimming removed 3 bases from V and 0 bases from J, with 18 bases in between. CDR3 length: 18 residues. The CDR3 region is CASSQTVHQSLSGNTIYF. The CDR3 DNA reads TGTGCCAGCAGCCAGACCGTTCATCAGTCCCTCTCTGGAAACACCATATATTTT.

This chain joins TRBV5-6 and TRBJ2-2; 7 bases match TRBD1. CDR1 and CDR2 (germline): SGHDT, YYEEEE. The CDR3 loop spans 16 amino acids. After removal of 3 bases from V and 7 bases from J, the junction contained 12 bases not matched to a gene. In DNA, the CDR3 is TGTGCCAGCAGCTCCTGGAACAGGGGTCCTAACGGGGAGCTGTTTTTT. Encoded protein: CASSSWNRGPNGELFF.

V usage is TRBV2 and J usage is TRBJ2-2; D is ambiguous. CDR3 length equals 14 residues. CDR1 SNHLY and CDR2 FYNNEI come from the germline V gene. The germline V and J ends were trimmed by 7 bases and 1 base, with 10 bases remaining between them. CDR3 DNA sequence: TGTGCCAGCATGTGGACGGTGAACACCGGGGAGCTGTTTTTT. Its protein is CASMWTVNTGELFF. Using reference TRBV2 and TRBJ2-2 for the parts outside the CDR3, the full variable domain is EPEVTQTPSHQVTQMGQEVILRCVPISNHLYFYWYRQILGQKVEFLVSFYNNEISEKSEIFDDQFSVERPDGSNFTLKIRSTKLEDSAMYFCASMWTVNTGELFFGEGSRLTVL.

This clone was seen just once. The rearrangement joins TRBV7-8 to TRBJ2-2; 14 bases agree with TRBD2. Trimming removed 6 bases from V and 6 bases from J; junction bases left unmatched: 6. The CDR3 is 16 residues long. The germline CDR1 and CDR2 sequences are SGHVS and FQNEAQ. The CDR3 loop is CASRPTSGRGAGELFF. The DNA for the CDR3 is TGTGCCAGCAGACCGACTAGCGGGAGGGGGGCCGGGGAGCTGTTTTTT.

The chain uses TRBV6-5 and TRBJ1-5; D unclear. With 8 bases removed from V and 5 bases from J, the gap between germline ends came to 7 bases. The CDR3 length is 11 residues. Germline V gene lookup returns CDR1 MNHEY and CDR2 SVGAGI. The CDR3 region has the DNA TGTGCCAGCGGAATTGATCAGCCCCAGCATTTT. Its protein is CASGIDQPQHF.

The chain is built from TRBV28 and TRBJ1-1; possible D gene TRBD1, 5 bases. V was pared by 5 bases and J by 4 bases, with 17 bases between. This CDR3 is 15 amino acids long. Germline V gene lookup returns CDR1 MDHEN and CDR2 SYDVKM. Here the CDR3 reads CASSRPLRGSTEAFF. The CDR3 region has the DNA TGTGCCAGCAGTCGACCACTTAGGGGTAGCACTGAAGCTTTCTTT. Together with reference TRBV28 and TRBJ1-1, the CDR3 gives the full variable domain: DVKVTQSSRYLVKRTGEKVFLECVQDMDHENMFWYRQDPGLGLRLIYFSYDVKMKEKGDIPEGYSVSREKKERFSLILESASTNQTSMYLCASSRPLRGSTEAFFGQGTRLTVV.

The V call is TRBV11-3, the J call TRBJ2-1; D call uncertain. The germline gives CDR1 SGHNT, CDR2 YENEEA. V was trimmed by 1 base and J by 10 bases, leaving 11 bases between them. The CDR3 is made up of 13 amino acids. CDR3: CASSLGNLEEQFF. DNA of the CDR3: TGTGCCAGCAGCTTAGGAAACCTGGAAGAGCAGTTCTTC.

The chain couples TRBV27 to TRBJ2-1; 8 positions match TRBD2. Germline CDR1 and CDR2: MNHEY and SMNVEV (reference sequence). J was trimmed by 10 bases and V by 0 bases; bases with no gene match: 8. The CDR3 is made up of 15 amino acids. As DNA, the CDR3 is TGTGCCAGCAGTTTATCGTTAGCGGGGACCTCGGAGCAGTTCTTC. It yields the protein CASSLSLAGTSEQFF.

The rearrangement joins TRBV19 to TRBJ2-3, with 13 positions matching TRBD2. Germline CDR1 LNHDA, CDR2 SQIVND (reference sequence). J was trimmed by 10 bases and V by 3 bases; bases with no gene match: 13. The CDR3 is 17 amino acids. The CDR3 DNA is TGTGCCAGTAGTATCAACTTCGGACTAGCGGGAGACCCCTCGCAGTATTTT. Translating it yields CASSINFGLAGDPSQYF.

This clone was picked up one time. In the same sample, other DNA sequences code for this CDR3. The gene calls are TRBV11-2 and TRBJ2-1; D possibly corresponds to TRBD1 (5 bases). This CDR3 spans 12 amino acids. Germline-derived CDR1 and CDR2 are SGHAT and FQNNGV. The germline V and J ends were trimmed by 2 bases and 8 bases, with 7 bases remaining between them. The CDR3 here is CASSLTGDEQFF. The DNA for the CDR3 is TGTGCCAGCAGCTTAACAGGAGATGAGCAGTTCTTC.

The chain carries TRBV2 and TRBJ2-1; D possibly corresponds to TRBD2 (5 bases). CDR1 SNHLY and CDR2 FYNNEI come from the germline V gene. This CDR3 has 15 amino acids. Between the trimmed V and J ends, which lost 4 bases and 4 bases, there was a span of 14 bases. CDR3 residues: CASSGEVGAYNEQFF. The CDR3 DNA is TGTGCCAGCAGTGGGGAAGTGGGAGCTTACAATGAGCAGTTCTTC.

In its sample, this clone was seen once. The chain uses TRBV7-9 and TRBJ1-1; D remains ambiguous. CDR1 SEHNR and CDR2 FQNEAQ come from the germline V gene (reference sequence). Trimming took 1 base from V and 7 from J, leaving 10 bases between them. The CDR3 loop spans 13 amino acids. The CDR3 nucleotides are TGTGCCAGCAGCTTAGACTCCTCCGATGAAGCTTTCTTT. Encoded protein: CASSLDSSDEAFF. The full variable domain, rest sourced from reference TRBV7-9 and TRBJ1-1, is DTGVSQNPRHKITKRGQNVTFRCDPISEHNRLYWYRQTLGQGPEFLTYFQNEAQLEKSRLLSDRFSAERPKGSFSTLEIQRTEQGDSAMYLCASSLDSSDEAFFGQGTRLTVV.

The V and J genes are TRBV7-6 and TRBJ2-7; D is ambiguous. The CDR3 sequence is 13 residues long. Germline V CDR1 and CDR2: SGHVS, FNYEAQ. Trimming removed 4 bases at V and 3 bases at J, with 10 bases between. The CDR3 reads CASSSGIGYEQYF. CDR3 sequence (DNA): TGTGCCAGCAGCTCGGGTATCGGCTACGAGCAGTACTTC.

Comment on this clone: The sample holds other DNA sequences that translate to the same CDR3. CDR3 protein: CASSLAGSYEQYF. The CDR3 bases are TGTGCCAGCAGTTTAGCAGGTTCCTACGAGCAGTACTTC. The genes are TRBV27 and TRBJ2-7; D is uncertain. Trimming took off 2 bases at V and 1 base at J, with 6 bases between the two ends. The CDR3 runs to 13 residues. Per germline, CDR1 MNHEY and CDR2 SMNVEV (reference sequence).

This chain links TRBV4-1 with TRBJ2-6; D is unclear. Germline V gives CDR1 MGHRA, CDR2 YSYEKL. The CDR3 is 14 amino acids. Trimming left V 4 bases short and J 1 base short, with 5 bases between. The CDR3, as DNA: TGCGCCAGCAGCCTTTTATCTGGGGCCAACGTCCTGACTTTC. Translating it yields CASSLLSGANVLTF.

V gene TRBV6-5 combines with J gene TRBJ2-4, with 10 positions matching TRBD1. The CDR3 is 15 amino acids. The germline V gene encodes CDR1 MNHEY and CDR2 SVGAGI. V was pared by 4 bases and J by 1 base, with 1 base of the junction left unmatched. As DNA, the CDR3 is TGTGCCAGCAGTTCGGGACAGGGGGCCAAAAACATTCAGTACTTC. Translating it yields CASSSGQGAKNIQYF.

This sequence joins TRBV27 and TRBJ1-1; unclear D gene. Germline assignment: CDR1 MNHEY and CDR2 SMNVEV (reference sequence). V was pared by 6 bases and J by 9 bases, with 14 bases between. The CDR3 consists of 12 residues. The CDR3 spells CASRSSERQAFF. Here the CDR3 DNA reads TGTGCCAGCAGGTCCTCTGAGAGGCAAGCTTTCTTT.

This sequence joins TRBV7-2 and TRBJ2-1; unclear D gene. V lost 0 bases and J 5 bases, leaving 11 bases between the germline ends. This CDR3 has 15 amino acids. Germline CDR1 SGHTA, CDR2 FQGNSA. CDR3 amino acids: CASSLAYFGDNEQFF. The CDR3 DNA is TGTGCCAGCAGCTTAGCCTACTTTGGAGACAATGAGCAGTTCTTC.

This rearrangement joins TRBV27 to TRBJ1-2; weak D call: TRBD1 (5 bases). CDR3 length equals 15 residues. CDR1 is MNHEY and CDR2 is SMNVEV in the germline V gene (reference sequence). V was shortened by 6 bases and J by 4 bases, with 18 bases between the two germline ends. The CDR3 DNA follows: TGTGCCAGCAGACTGGGTGGAGGGGAAGGCTATGGCTACACCTTC. It encodes CASRLGGGEGYGYTF.

The chain links TRBV5-1 to TRBJ2-3; D remains unclear. The CDR3 spans 14 residues. With 0 bases removed from V and 2 bases from J, the gap between germline ends came to 7 bases. Germline assignment: CDR1 SGHRS and CDR2 YFSETQ. The DNA for the CDR3 is TGCGCCAGCAGCTTGGCGATAGACACAGATACGCAGTATTTT. This gives the protein CASSLAIDTDTQYF.

The chain has TRBV28 and TRBJ1-5; D gene unclear. Trimming pared 3 bases from V and 1 base from J, leaving 7 bases between. The CDR3 is 14 residues long. CDR1 is MDHEN, CDR2 SYDVKM, per germline. CDR3 bases: TGTGCCAGCAGTTTTTTTGTCAGCAATCAGCCCCAGCATTTT. Protein product: CASSFFVSNQPQHF.

The V gene is TRBV7-9, the J gene TRBJ2-4, with 14 bases aligning to TRBD2. The CDR3 totals 18 residues. J lost 7 bases, V lost 4 bases, and 12 bases had no gene match. The germline CDR1 and CDR2 sequences are SEHNR and FQNEAQ (reference sequence). The CDR3 DNA reads TGTGCCAGCAGCTGGGGGACTAGCGGGAGAGTGGGAGACAACATTCAGTACTTC. Its translation: CASSWGTSGRVGDNIQYF.

J is TRBJ1-1 and V is TRBV7-8; D not certain. V was pared by 5 bases and J by 1 base, with 23 bases between. This CDR3 contains 18 residues. Germline lookup yields CDR1 SGHVS and CDR2 FQNEAQ. The CDR3 reads CASSEEPWIGQQNTEAFF. The CDR3 DNA is TGTGCCAGCAGCGAGGAACCTTGGATTGGGCAGCAGAACACTGAAGCTTTCTTT.

This chain connects TRBV6-1 to TRBJ2-5; D ambiguous. Germline V lookup: CDR1 MNHNS, CDR2 SASEGT. V lost 5 bases and J 3 bases, leaving 13 bases between the germline ends. CDR3 length: 14 residues. CDR3: CASSTGFQKETQYF. CDR3 in DNA: TGTGCCAGCAGTACCGGTTTCCAGAAAGAGACCCAGTACTTC.